Below, 14 T cell receptor beta chains from the same sample are listed, as sequenced in a study of vaccination and CD4 T cells after COVID-19. These receptors lack a known antigen. Cultured CD4+ T cell DNA underwent sequencing with the Oncomine TCR Beta short-read assay. MiXCR was run by TCRdb on the PCR reads, yielding one entry per CDR3 protein. The sample holds approximately 12,000 distinct CDR3 sequences, 75% seen once. Treatment described: approximately nine-day PBMC culture with coronavirus spike peptide pools or control peptides (ViraFEST assay). What was sequenced was CD4+ T cells from blood, cultured in vitro. All receptors come from a human donor who had recovered from COVID-19.

The chain employs TRBV7-2 and TRBJ1-2; no clear D. Germline CDR1 is SGHTA and CDR2 is FQGNSA. The CDR3 is 15 residues long. The V end was cut by 5 bases, the J end by 3 bases, with 16 bases between. The CDR3 nucleotides are TGTGCCAGCAGCCAAAGAGCGGCGGGATACTATGGCTACACCTTC. It yields the protein CASSQRAAGYYGYTF.

J is TRBJ2-3 and V is TRBV19, with TRBD2 as a possible D gene (6 bases). CDR3 length: 15 amino acids. Between the trimmed V and J ends, which lost 4 bases and 0 bases, there was a span of 11 bases. Germline V gives CDR1 LNHDA, CDR2 SQIVND (reference sequence). CDR3 nucleotides: TGTGCCAGTAGTACGTTAGCGGTTAGCACAGATACGCAGTATTTT. Amino acid sequence: CASSTLAVSTDTQYF.

This clonotype was seen just once. The CDR3 bases are TGTGCCAGCAGCTTAGGCGGGAGCCCGCGTGGGCAGTACTTC. It is translated as CASSLGGSPRGQYF. The chain employs TRBV7-2 and TRBJ2-7, with 7 nucleotides matching TRBD2. Germline values: CDR1 SGHTA, CDR2 FQGNSA. This CDR3 is built from 14 residues. With V trimmed by 1 base and J by 9 bases, 9 bases remained unmatched.

The V gene is TRBV6-2 or TRBV6-3, the J gene TRBJ1-5, with a tentative D call TRBD1 (6 bases). V gave up 0 bases and J gave up 8 bases, with 11 bases separating them. This CDR3 contains 14 residues. The V gene's germline CDR1 is MNHEY and CDR2 SVGEGT. CDR3 sequence reads: CASSYSGGVEPQHF. The CDR3 nucleotides read TGTGCCAGCAGTTACTCAGGGGGAGTGGAGCCCCAGCATTTT.

The CDR3 DNA is TGTGCCAGCAGTCCCGGGTGGGACAGACCATACTATGGCTACACCTTC. As protein: CASSPGWDRPYYGYTF. This chain connects TRBV27 to TRBJ1-2; 7 bases match TRBD1. From germline, CDR1 is MNHEY and CDR2 SMNVEV (reference sequence). The CDR3 has 16 residues. V shed 5 bases, J shed 3 bases, and the junction held 12 bases outside the gene matches.

This sequence joins TRBV24-1 and TRBJ2-2; 14 bases are shared with TRBD2. Looked up from germline, CDR1 is KGHDR and CDR2 is SFDVKD. The CDR3 sequence is 16 residues long. Trimming cost V 5 bases and J 7 bases; bases outside gene matches: 5. The CDR3 protein is CATSGPGLAGVGELFF. The CDR3 DNA follows: TGTGCCACCAGTGGTCCGGGACTAGCGGGAGTCGGGGAGCTGTTTTTT.

The genes are TRBV9 and TRBJ2-7, with 9 bases aligning to TRBD1. Germline values: CDR1 SGDLS, CDR2 YYNGEE. The CDR3 sequence is 14 residues long. With V trimmed by 3 bases and J by 7 bases, 8 bases remained unmatched. In nucleotides, the CDR3 is TGTGCCAGCAGCGCTGGGACAGGGCCAAGGGAGCAGTACTTC. Amino acid sequence: CASSAGTGPREQYF. The full variable domain, rest sourced from reference TRBV9 and TRBJ2-7, is DSGVTQTPKHLITATGQRVTLRCSPRSGDLSVYWYQQSLDQGLQFLIQYYNGEERAKGNILERFSAQQFPDLHSELNLSSLELGDSALYFCASSAGTGPREQYFGPGTRLTVT.

This chain joins TRBV6-1 and TRBJ1-2, with D possibly TRBD1 on 5 matching bases. Germline V gene lookup returns CDR1 MNHNS and CDR2 SASEGT. Trimming stripped 6 bases from V and 8 bases from J, with 16 bases between. This CDR3 has 13 residues. The chain's CDR3 is CASRLTEVDGYTF. The CDR3 nucleotides are TGTGCCAGCAGGTTGACAGAGGTCGACGGCTACACCTTC.

The chain links TRBV20-1 to TRBJ2-1; D possibly matches TRBD1 or TRBD2 (5 bases each). This CDR3 region has 15 residues. CDR1 and CDR2 (germline): DFQATT, SNEGSKA (reference sequence). Deletions cut 1 base from V and 10 bases from J, with 20 bases between. CDR3 DNA: TGCAGTGCTAGAGGGGGCAAGCATCTAGCCCAAGAGCAGTTCTTC. Residues: CSARGGKHLAQEQFF.

The chain couples TRBV6-2 or TRBV6-3 to TRBJ1-5; D is unresolved. There are 16 residues in the CDR3. Germline V gene data show CDR1 as MNHEY and CDR2 as SVGEGT. V was cut by 7 bases and J by 3 bases, with 19 bases left in between. The CDR3 loop is CASNTQLRVINQPQHF. The CDR3 bases are TGTGCCAGCAACACCCAACTTAGGGTAATCAATCAGCCCCAGCATTTT.

In DNA form, the CDR3 reads TGTGCCAGCAGTCCACTCGGAGGGGATTCACCCCTCCACTTT. Translated: CASSPLGGDSPLHF. The chain is built from TRBV7-2 and TRBJ1-6, with TRBD1 as a possible D gene (5 bases). Between the trimmed V and J ends, which lost 6 bases and 8 bases, there was a span of 14 bases. The CDR3 is 14 amino acids. Per germline, CDR1 SGHTA and CDR2 FQGNSA. The full variable domain, completed using reference TRBV7-2 and TRBJ1-6, is GAGVSQSPSNKVTEKGKDVELRCDPISGHTALYWYRQSLGQGLEFLIYFQGNSAPDKSGLPSDRFSAERTGGSVSTLTIQRTQQEDSAVYLCASSPLGGDSPLHFGNGTRLTVT.

This chain links TRBV28 with TRBJ1-2, with a weak D call TRBD1 (6 bases). The germline CDR1 and CDR2 sequences are MDHEN and SYDVKM. Between the trimmed V and J ends, which lost 7 bases and 5 bases, there was a span of 14 bases. The CDR3 runs to 13 residues. CDR3 bases: TGTGCCAGCACCGAATCAACAGGGTATGGCTACACCTTC. As protein: CASTESTGYGYTF.

The table lists this clonotype with a few counts. This rearrangement joins TRBV6-1 to TRBJ1-1; D is possibly TRBD1 (6 bases). The germline CDR1 and CDR2 sequences are MNHNS and SASEGT. Trimming stripped 7 bases from V and 1 base from J, with 16 bases between. This CDR3 contains 15 residues. CDR3 coding DNA: TGTGCCAGCATCTTATTCGGACAGAGGAACACTGAAGCTTTCTTT. It specifies CASILFGQRNTEAFF.

CDR3 loop: CAPPTDTQYF. The CDR3 bases are TGTGCCCCGCCCACAGATACGCAGTATTTT. The V call is TRBV24-1, the J call TRBJ2-3; D ambiguous. Germline V gives CDR1 KGHDR, CDR2 SFDVKD. The length of the CDR3 is 10 residues. V lost 12 bases to trimming and J lost 2 bases, with 5 bases between them.